A single sample gave rise to the 30 T cell receptor beta chains below, sequenced in a study of blood T cell repertoires in COVID-19. TCRdb keeps only in-frame clones here, not all; method: immunoSEQ multiplex PCR. The sample lists approximately 170,000 clones, approximately 93% seen once, with roughly 1.9% in the top ten. Sequencing was done on a sample of peripheral blood. These receptors all stem from a woman aged 55-69 years with COVID-19, enrolled during active disease.

V usage is TRBV3-1 (or the pseudogene TRBV3-2) and J usage is TRBJ2-1; 8 bases match TRBD2. This CDR3 comprises 14 residues. CDR1 and CDR2 (germline): LGHDT, YNNKEL (reference sequence). The V gene end was trimmed by 6 bases and the J gene end by 3 bases; junction bases not matched to a gene: 4. The CDR3 here is CASRSGGVYNEQFF. The CDR3 nucleotides are TGTGCCAGCAGATCGGGGGGGGTCTACAATGAGCAGTTCTTC.

The chain links TRBV7-8 to TRBJ2-7; 9 bases agree with TRBD1. Germline V gene lookup returns CDR1 SGHVS and CDR2 FQNEAQ. CDR3 size: 17 residues. V shed 1 base and J 3 bases; nucleotides not matched to a gene: 10. Here the CDR3 DNA reads TGTGCCAGCAGCTTAGTCCTTCCCGGGGGACAGGGCTACGAGCAGTACTTC. It translates to CASSLVLPGGQGYEQYF.

The count of this clone is one. V is TRBV7-9 and J is TRBJ1-1; 8 nucleotides align to TRBD1. V gave up 8 bases and J gave up 1 base; unmatched junction bases: 6. From germline, CDR1 is SEHNR and CDR2 FQNEAQ (reference sequence). This CDR3 contains 14 residues. The CDR3 here is CASVFTGGNTEAFF. CDR3 nucleotide sequence: TGTGCCAGCGTTTTTACAGGGGGGAACACTGAAGCTTTCTTT.

This clone was detected only a few times. The V call is TRBV19, the J call TRBJ2-7; 7 nucleotides match TRBD1. Trimming removed 4 bases from V and 4 bases from J; junction bases left unmatched: 7. The CDR3 is 14 residues long. Germline V CDR1 and CDR2: LNHDA, SQIVND (reference sequence). The CDR3 region has the DNA TGTGCCAGTAGTACCCGACAGGGCGGGTACGAGCAGTACTTC. This sequence encodes CASSTRQGGYEQYF.

The chain recombines TRBV5-6 with TRBJ1-1; 9 nucleotides agree with TRBD1. CDR1 and CDR2 from the germline V gene are SGHDT and YYEEEE. Trimming at V came to 5 bases and at J to 1 base, leaving 6 bases not matched to a gene. The CDR3 has 15 amino acids. In DNA, the CDR3 is TGTGCCAGCAGACAATGGACAGGGGAGAACACTGAAGCTTTCTTT. Its translation: CASRQWTGENTEAFF.

The chain uses TRBV9 and TRBJ1-2, with 8 bases that match TRBD1. J lost 1 base, V lost 3 bases, and 8 bases had no gene match. CDR1 and CDR2 from the germline V gene are SGDLS and YYNGEE. The CDR3 is 16 residues long. CDR3 protein: CASSAGTGFFNYGYTF. CDR3 sequence (DNA): TGTGCCAGCAGCGCCGGGACAGGATTTTTTAACTATGGCTACACCTTC.

The CDR3 spells CASRTGRGTGELFF. For the CDR3, the DNA is TGTGCCAGCCGTACGGGCCGGGGCACCGGGGAGCTGTTTTTT. The chain has TRBV11-2 and TRBJ2-2; a weak D match, TRBD2 (5 bases). The CDR3 sequence is 14 residues long. CDR1 is SGHAT and CDR2 is FQNNGV in the germline V gene. V shed 8 bases and J shed 4 bases, with 14 bases lying between them.

This clone was detected only once. V and J are TRBV15 and TRBJ1-2; D remains ambiguous. Germline V gene sequence: CDR1 LNHNV, CDR2 YYDKDF (reference sequence). The V gene lost 0 bases and the J gene lost 5 bases, with 10 bases spanning the gap. The CDR3 loop spans 14 amino acids. The CDR3 DNA reads as TGTGCCACCAGCAGAGATCTGGGCGCATATGGCTACACCTTC. Its translation: CATSRDLGAYGYTF.

The chain combines TRBV15 with TRBJ1-5; D remains ambiguous. Germline V gene lookup returns CDR1 LNHNV and CDR2 YYDKDF (reference sequence). Between the trimmed V and J ends, which lost 1 base and 4 bases, there was a span of 11 bases. This CDR3 is built from 15 residues. Here the CDR3 reads CATSRGNSRNQPQHF. CDR3 coding DNA: TGTGCCACCAGCAGAGGGAACAGCAGAAATCAGCCCCAGCATTTT.

The chain couples TRBV7-2 to TRBJ2-7; TRBD1 matches at 12 bases. From germline, CDR1 is SGHTA and CDR2 FQGNSA. The CDR3 runs 16 residues. After removal of 3 bases from V and 4 bases from J, the junction contained 7 bases not matched to a gene. Here the CDR3 DNA reads TGTGCCAGCAGCTTGTCCCGGGACAGGGGGCGGTACGAGCAGTACTTC. Its translation: CASSLSRDRGRYEQYF.

The chain combines TRBV19 with TRBJ1-1; TRBD1 aligns across 12 bases. V lost 5 bases and J lost 0; bases outside the gene matches: 4. CDR1 LNHDA and CDR2 SQIVND come from the germline V gene (reference sequence). The length of the CDR3 is 16 residues. The DNA for the CDR3 is TGTGCCAGTAGTGGGGGGACAGGGGGCTTGAACACTGAAGCTTTCTTT. Translated: CASSGGTGGLNTEAFF. Full variable domain (rest looked up from reference TRBV19 and TRBJ1-1): DGGITQSPKYLFRKEGQNVTLSCEQNLNHDAMYWYRQDPGQGLRLIYYSQIVNDFQKGDIAEGYSVSREKKESFPLTVTSAQKNPTAFYLCASSGGTGGLNTEAFFGQGTRLTVV.

This clone was seen a single time. V usage is TRBV25-1 and J usage is TRBJ2-7, with 8 positions matching TRBD2. From germline, CDR1 is MGHDK and CDR2 SYGVNS. After removal of 5 bases from V and 6 bases from J, the junction contained 6 bases not matched to a gene. This CDR3 has 13 amino acids. In nucleotides, the CDR3 is TGTGCCAGCAGTTTCGGGGGGGCAGGCGAGCAGTACTTC. Protein sequence: CASSFGGAGEQYF.

The CDR3 DNA reads as TGTGCCATCAGCCCTGACAGCTTTGGGAATTCACCCCTCCACTTT. Translated, it gives CAISPDSFGNSPLHF. V gene TRBV10-3 combines with J gene TRBJ1-6, with a weak D call TRBD1 (5 bases). This CDR3 region has 15 residues. Germline loops: CDR1 ENHRY, CDR2 SYGVKD. The ends were cut back, 6 bases at V and 7 bases at J, with 16 bases in the middle.

This clone was observed once. The chain carries TRBV3-1 (or the pseudogene TRBV3-2) and TRBJ1-4, with D perhaps TRBD1 (6 bases). Germline lookup yields CDR1 LGHDT and CDR2 YNNKEL (reference sequence). There are 15 residues in the CDR3. The ends were cut back, 5 bases at V and 9 bases at J, with 19 bases in the middle. CDR3 loop: CASSTPQGRGKKLFF. Here the CDR3 DNA reads TGTGCCAGCAGCACACCCCAGGGGAGAGGGAAAAAACTGTTTTTT.

V gene TRBV5-6 combines with J gene TRBJ2-1, with D perhaps TRBD2 (5 bases). The CDR3 totals 16 residues. V was pared by 0 bases and J by 3 bases, with 13 bases between. Germline V CDR1 and CDR2: SGHDT, YYEEEE. CDR3 sequence: CASSLEGLALYNEQFF. DNA for the CDR3: TGTGCCAGCAGCTTGGAAGGGCTAGCCCTCTACAATGAGCAGTTCTTC.

J is TRBJ1-4 and V is TRBV10-3, with D perhaps matching TRBD1 (6 bases). Trimming left V 5 bases short and J 7 bases short, with 14 bases between. The V gene's germline CDR1 is ENHRY and CDR2 SYGVKD. The length of the CDR3 is 14 residues. CDR3 residues: CAISTGLSGEKLFF. DNA of the CDR3: TGTGCCATCAGTACAGGGCTCTCCGGTGAAAAACTGTTTTTT.

This chain uses TRBV19 with TRBJ2-5, with TRBD1 matching 8 bases. V trimming: 10 bases; J trimming: 4 bases; junction bases outside the gene matches: 8. Germline CDR1 is LNHDA and CDR2 is SQIVND (reference sequence). This CDR3 comprises 13 residues. In nucleotides, the CDR3 is TGTGCCACTGCGGACAGGGCAGGAGAGACCCAGTACTTC. Translating it yields CATADRAGETQYF.

The genes are TRBV2 and TRBJ1-6; 10 nucleotides align to TRBD1. The CDR3 extends over 17 amino acids. Trimming took 7 bases from V and 3 from J; bases not matched to a gene: 9. The V gene's germline CDR1 is SNHLY and CDR2 FYNNEI. The CDR3 nucleotides are TGTGCCAGCAAAGGGAGGGACAGGGGCTTCTATAATTCACCCCTCCACTTT. Encoded protein: CASKGRDRGFYNSPLHF. Full variable domain (outside the CDR3, taken from reference TRBV2 and TRBJ1-6): EPEVTQTPSHQVTQMGQEVILRCVPISNHLYFYWYRQILGQKVEFLVSFYNNEISEKSEIFDDQFSVERPDGSNFTLKIRSTKLEDSAMYFCASKGRDRGFYNSPLHFGNGTRLTVT.

V and J are TRBV19 and TRBJ2-1; no clear D gene. V dropped 5 bases and J dropped 0 bases, with 5 bases sitting between them. Germline assignment: CDR1 LNHDA and CDR2 SQIVND (reference sequence). The CDR3 has 13 residues. The CDR3 nucleotides read TGTGCCAGTAGTCTCGGCTCCTACAATGAGCAGTTCTTC. Protein: CASSLGSYNEQFF.

This clone was seen only once. The gene calls are TRBV9 and TRBJ1-1; 7 nucleotides match TRBD1. The germline V gene has CDR1 SGDLS and CDR2 YYNGEE. With 4 bases clipped from V and 4 bases from J, the junction kept 4 bases outside the gene matches. The CDR3 consists of 13 residues. Written as DNA, the CDR3 is TGTGCCAGCAGCTTCAGGGGGAGCACTGAAGCTTTCTTT. Translating gives CASSFRGSTEAFF.

There are a few counts of this clone. This chain joins TRBV6-6 and TRBJ1-1; tentatively, D is TRBD1 (5 bases). V lost 3 bases to trimming and J lost 6 bases, with 14 bases between them. Germline values: CDR1 MNHNY, CDR2 SVGAGI (reference sequence). The CDR3 is made up of 14 amino acids. CDR3 region: CASSYMEGQSEAFF. The CDR3 DNA sequence: TGTGCCAGCAGTTATATGGAGGGGCAGTCTGAAGCTTTCTTT.

This chain connects TRBV27 to TRBJ1-6; D is possibly TRBD1 (6 bases). In germline, CDR1 is MNHEY, CDR2 SMNVEV (reference sequence). V was trimmed by 6 bases and J by 16 bases, leaving 19 bases between them. The CDR3 sequence is 13 residues long. DNA for the CDR3: TGTGCCAGCAGCCGACCGGGACACCAATCGCTCCACTTT. Translation gives CASSRPGHQSLHF.

This clone has only one observation. The gene calls are TRBV4-2 and TRBJ2-3; the D gene is possibly TRBD2 (5 bases). Per germline, CDR1 LGHNA and CDR2 YNFKEQ. The CDR3 length is 16 residues. V was cut by 0 bases and J by 2 bases, with 12 bases left in between. The CDR3, as DNA: TGTGCCAGCAGCCAAGATACCAGCGGATCCACAGATACGCAGTATTTT. It is translated as CASSQDTSGSTDTQYF.

This chain joins TRBV19 and TRBJ1-5; maybe TRBD1 (5 bases). V was pared by 3 bases and J by 1 base, with 10 bases between. CDR1 is LNHDA and CDR2 is SQIVND in the germline V gene (reference sequence). The CDR3 consists of 15 residues. CDR3 nucleotide sequence: TGTGCCAGTAGTATGGGGGGGAGGAGCAATCAGCCCCAGCATTTT. Translating gives CASSMGGRSNQPQHF.

J is TRBJ2-1 and V is TRBV4-2, with D perhaps TRBD1 (6 bases). Germline CDR1 and CDR2: LGHNA and YNFKEQ. The CDR3 has 15 residues. Deletions cut 5 bases from V and 5 bases from J, with 16 bases between. The CDR3 region is CASSAGQIGDNEQFF. The CDR3 DNA follows: TGTGCCAGCAGCGCCGGACAGATAGGGGACAATGAGCAGTTCTTC.

This clone has a single count. This chain links TRBV5-4 with TRBJ2-5; 7 bases fit TRBD2. The V gene end was trimmed by 0 bases and the J gene end by 0 bases; junction bases not matched to a gene: 5. Germline V gives CDR1 SGHNT, CDR2 YYREEE (reference sequence). This CDR3 contains 16 residues. For the CDR3, the DNA is TGTGCCAGCAGCTTGGGCCCAGCGGGGAACCAAGAGACCCAGTACTTC. As protein: CASSLGPAGNQETQYF.

This rearrangement joins TRBV7-2 to TRBJ2-3; D not certain. The CDR3 is 14 amino acids. V dropped 2 bases and J dropped 0 bases, with 6 bases sitting between them. Germline CDR1 and CDR2: SGHTA and FQGNSA. As DNA, the CDR3 is TGTGCCAGCAGCTTACAGTCTAGCACAGATACGCAGTATTTT. Amino acids: CASSLQSSTDTQYF. Together with reference TRBV7-2 and TRBJ2-3, the CDR3 gives the full variable domain: GAGVSQSPSNKVTEKGKDVELRCDPISGHTALYWYRQSLGQGLEFLIYFQGNSAPDKSGLPSDRFSAERTGGSVSTLTIQRTQQEDSAVYLCASSLQSSTDTQYFGPGTRLTVL.

The genes are TRBV3-1 (or the pseudogene TRBV3-2) and TRBJ1-5; 9 nucleotides align to TRBD1. The ends lost 4 bases at V and 5 bases at J; junction bases unmatched: 3. Germline V gene lookup returns CDR1 LGHDT and CDR2 YNNKEL (reference sequence). The CDR3 is made up of 14 amino acids. CDR3 DNA: TGTGCCAGCAGCCTCACAGGGGGCCATCAGCCCCAGCATTTT. As protein: CASSLTGGHQPQHF.

The chain is built from TRBV2 and TRBJ1-6; no firm D call. The germline V and J ends were trimmed by 2 bases and 4 bases, with 3 bases remaining between them. The CDR3 is made up of 13 amino acids. Germline V gene sequence: CDR1 SNHLY, CDR2 FYNNEI. DNA of the CDR3: TGTGCCAGCAGTGAACAGTATAATTCACCCCTCCACTTT. It encodes CASSEQYNSPLHF. Variable domain in full (rest from reference TRBV2 and TRBJ1-6): EPEVTQTPSHQVTQMGQEVILRCVPISNHLYFYWYRQILGQKVEFLVSFYNNEISEKSEIFDDQFSVERPDGSNFTLKIRSTKLEDSAMYFCASSEQYNSPLHFGNGTRLTVT.

J is TRBJ2-7 and V is TRBV15; 8 bases line up with TRBD2. V dropped 0 bases and J dropped 4; count of bases not matched to a gene: 11. The CDR3 covers 17 residues. CDR1 is LNHNV, CDR2 YYDKDF, per germline (reference sequence). CDR3 sequence: CATSRDGAGTRRYEQYF. The CDR3 DNA reads as TGTGCCACCAGCAGAGATGGGGCCGGGACTAGGCGATACGAGCAGTACTTC.